The table lists the clone carrying this T cell receptor beta chain with a few counts. What it recognizes is unknown. The data belong to a study of cytomegalovirus exposure and HLA in healthy donors. Study-level information: Unique TCR beta sequences numbering 95 million to 130 million came from around 180 million T cells in an earlier analysis. HLA-typed donors were the source of 90 million or so unique TCRs, which an early data release held. Study-wide points: The number of N-insertions in an Asian-associated ancestry cluster was reportedly below the roughly 620-donor mean in a later analysis. It emerged from a later analysis that several of the most significant clusters appeared to be linked to common viral pathogens.

The study ran its PCR with 60 Vbeta and 13 Jbeta primers. TCRdb's table, derived via immunoSEQ multiplex PCR, lists solely in-frame clones and lacks some. The data hold about 140,000 clones, with 70% to 85% observed a single time. Unmatched junction bases numbered 16, after V lost 6 bases and J lost 4 bases. This CDR3 is built from 17 residues. In germline, CDR1 is MNHEY, CDR2 SMNVEV (reference sequence). The clonotype originates from a woman between 35 and 50 years old in good health and CMV-seronegative. The sequenced sample consisted of PBMCs. The chain employs TRBV27 and TRBJ1-2; 8 bases line up with TRBD1. This CDR3 reads CASSSGTGGLFFYGYTF. CDR3 DNA sequence: TGTGCCAGCAGCTCCGGGACAGGAGGTCTTTTTTTCTATGGCTACACCTTC.